The subject of this entry is one TCR beta chain. Its antigen remains unknown. In the same sample, other DNA sequences code for this CDR3. Primers for the PCR totalled 60 Vbeta and 13 Jbeta. Repertoires were generated with immunoSEQ multiplex PCR, while TCRdb's copy carries only in-frame clones and drops some. The sample has around 55,000 clones; about 77% are singletons. The entry originates in a study of cytomegalovirus exposure and HLA in healthy donors. Study findings and constraints: Researchers reported in a later analysis that common viral pathogens appeared linked to several top clusters. Highly shared sequence variants in one cluster were likely a sequencing artifact. Among the CMV-associated chains, a few were confirmed in vitro as specific for CMV antigens.

Sequencing was carried out using PBMCs. This clonotype originated in a female donor in good health and CMV-seronegative.

CDR3 amino acids: CASSSVQGSGTEAFF. The CDR3 bases are TGCGCCAGCAGCTCGGTCCAGGGTAGTGGCACTGAAGCTTTCTTT. J is TRBJ1-1 and V is TRBV5-1, with D possibly being TRBD1 (5 bases). V was trimmed by 3 bases and J by 4 bases, leaving 16 bases between them. The CDR3 runs 15 residues. Germline lookup yields CDR1 SGHRS and CDR2 YFSETQ.